One and the same sample provided the 15 T cell receptor beta chains below, sequenced in a study of T cell repertoires in cytomegalovirus infection (dated by TCRdb to the late 2010s). The sample was run on an Illumina HiSeq 1500. The public reads were quality trimmed at Q25 with fastp and then assembled into clones with MiXCR by TCRdb, keeping productive beta chains. CDR3 protein sequences are deduplicated, and each keeps its most common genes and DNA. The sample table lists 150,000 to 200,000 distinct CDR3 sequences, approximately 28% of them with a count of one. The ten largest clones capture 30% to 35% of the sample. The sequenced sample was PBMCs. The source is a human donor in good health (CMV status not recorded). Some clones in this sample may be carry-over from other donors' samples.

J is TRBJ2-3 and V is TRBV6-2 or TRBV6-3; 16 bases agree with TRBD2. The V and J ends lost 5 bases and 8 bases, in that order; junction bases with no gene match: 10. The germline V gene encodes CDR1 MNHEY and CDR2 SVGEGT. The CDR3 loop spans 17 amino acids. The CDR3 nucleotides read TGTGCCAGCAGTACCGGGACTAGCGGGGGGGCCAGAGGTACGCAGTATTTT. As protein: CASSTGTSGGARGTQYF.

This chain links TRBV12-3 or TRBV12-4 with TRBJ1-1, with 7 nucleotides matching TRBD1. The V and J ends lost 6 bases and 4 bases, in that order; junction bases with no gene match: 8. The CDR3 is made up of 14 amino acids. CDR3 coding DNA: TGTGCCAGCAGCCTTTTTCAGGGGGGCACTGAAGCTTTCTTT. Translation: CASSLFQGGTEAFF.

This rearrangement joins TRBV27 to TRBJ1-5; D may be TRBD1 (6 bases). The CDR3 covers 14 residues. Between the trimmed V and J ends, which lost 3 bases and 3 bases, there was a span of 9 bases. Per germline, CDR1 MNHEY and CDR2 SMNVEV (reference sequence). The CDR3 DNA sequence: TGTGCCAGCAGTTTTACAGGGCCCAATCAGCCCCAGCATTTT. It specifies CASSFTGPNQPQHF.

The rearrangement links TRBV20-1 to TRBJ2-2; TRBD2 aligns across 11 bases. CDR1 DFQATT and CDR2 SNEGSKA come from the germline V gene (reference sequence). The CDR3 is 16 amino acids. The junction had 4 bases not matched to a gene; V was cut back by 1 base and J by 3 bases. For the CDR3, the DNA is TGCAGTGCTAGAGGGCTAGCGGGGGGCGACACCGGGGAGCTGTTTTTT. Its translation is CSARGLAGGDTGELFF.

This clonotype appeared a few times. The chain has TRBV20-1 and TRBJ2-3, with TRBD2 as a possible D gene (6 bases). The CDR3 spans 16 residues. V lost 0 bases and J lost 4, with 17 bases in between. Germline V gene data show CDR1 as DFQATT and CDR2 as SNEGSKA (reference sequence). CDR3 sequence: CSARDRRVELADTQYF. In DNA, the CDR3 is TGCAGTGCTAGAGATCGGAGGGTAGAGTTGGCAGATACGCAGTATTTT.

This rearrangement joins TRBV7-3 to TRBJ2-1; 7 bases map to TRBD2. Trimming at V came to 5 bases and at J to 3 bases, leaving 10 bases not matched to a gene. This CDR3 contains 16 residues. Germline CDR1 and CDR2: SGHTA and FQGTGA. DNA of the CDR3: TGTGCCAGCAGCCGGTACTTGGCGGGGGACTACAATGAGCAGTTCTTC. It encodes CASSRYLAGDYNEQFF.

The chain employs TRBV20-1 and TRBJ2-1, with 7 bases that match TRBD2. CDR1 is DFQATT and CDR2 is SNEGSKA in the germline V gene (reference sequence). The CDR3 extends over 13 amino acids. After removal of 5 bases from V and 7 bases from J, the junction contained 8 bases not matched to a gene. CDR3 residues: CSAGSREGNEQFF. The DNA of the CDR3 is TGCAGTGCTGGAAGCAGGGAGGGGAATGAGCAGTTCTTC.

This clonotype was counted between two and nine times. J is TRBJ1-5 and V is TRBV6-6, with 7 bases lining up with TRBD1. Germline CDR1 reads MNHNY; CDR2 reads SVGAGI (reference sequence). The V and J ends lost 5 bases and 7 bases, in that order; junction bases with no gene match: 8. The CDR3 totals 14 residues. The CDR3 coding sequence is TGTGCCAGCAGTCCCGACAGGGAAGGGCAGCCCCAGCATTTT. This gives the protein CASSPDREGQPQHF.

This clonotype has at least ten counts. This chain joins TRBV7-8 and TRBJ1-1, with D unclear. Germline CDR1 is SGHVS and CDR2 is FQNEAQ. CDR3 size: 13 residues. Between the trimmed V and J ends, which lost 5 bases and 3 bases, there was a span of 10 bases. The CDR3 sequence is CASSPTDYTEAFF. Written as DNA, the CDR3 is TGTGCCAGCAGCCCAACGGATTACACTGAAGCTTTCTTT.

This clonotype was counted ten times or more. The genes are TRBV7-8 and TRBJ1-1; TRBD1 aligns across 7 bases. The V and J ends lost 4 bases and 2 bases, in that order; junction bases with no gene match: 10. Germline-derived CDR1 and CDR2 are SGHVS and FQNEAQ. This CDR3 contains 16 residues. The CDR3 DNA sequence: TGTGCCAGCAGCTCCAGGGGGAGGGGGATCAACACTGAAGCTTTCTTT. Its protein is CASSSRGRGINTEAFF.

The chain is built from TRBV19 and TRBJ2-4; D gene uncertain. CDR1 LNHDA and CDR2 SQIVND come from the germline V gene (reference sequence). The CDR3 loop spans 15 amino acids. Trimming cost V 3 bases and J 3 bases, with 12 bases left between them. CDR3 bases: TGTGCCAGTAGTATGGGTACCTCGGGCAAAAACATTCAGTACTTC. Its protein product is CASSMGTSGKNIQYF.

This chain connects TRBV7-2 to TRBJ2-1; 9 nucleotides match TRBD2. Germline trimming cut 0 bases from V and 3 bases from J; bases unmatched to any gene: 3. Looked up from germline, CDR1 is SGHTA and CDR2 is FQGNSA. The CDR3 spans 16 residues. For the CDR3, the DNA is TGTGCCAGCAGCTTAGCGCAAGCGGGGGGCTACAATGAGCAGTTCTTC. Translation: CASSLAQAGGYNEQFF.

V is TRBV20-1 and J is TRBJ2-1, with 7 positions matching TRBD2. The trim removed 6 bases at V and 3 bases at J, leaving 8 bases unmatched. Germline CDR1 and CDR2: DFQATT and SNEGSKA (reference sequence). The CDR3 contains 14 residues. The chain's CDR3 is CSARFAGVYNEQFF. In nucleotides, the CDR3 is TGCAGTGCACGTTTCGCGGGGGTCTACAATGAGCAGTTCTTC.

The sample holds a few counts of this clonotype. The rearrangement uses TRBV2 and TRBJ1-1, with a weak D call TRBD1 (6 bases). With 1 base removed from V and 0 bases from J, the gap between germline ends came to 15 bases. Germline V gene lookup returns CDR1 SNHLY and CDR2 FYNNEI. This CDR3 spans 17 amino acids. CDR3 nucleotides: TGTGCCAGCAGTGAAGAGGCGCCAGGGGTTATGAACACTGAAGCTTTCTTT. Its translation is CASSEEAPGVMNTEAFF.

This clonotype was picked up a small number of times. V gene TRBV12-3 or TRBV12-4 combines with J gene TRBJ2-5; 7 positions match TRBD2. The CDR3 totals 13 residues. Trimming removed 8 bases from V and 4 bases from J; junction bases left unmatched: 7. As DNA, the CDR3 is TGTGCCAGCCTCTTGCGCGGGAGAGAGACCCAGTACTTC. As protein: CASLLRGRETQYF.